A selection of T cell receptor beta chains follows, all from one sample in a study of blood T cell repertoires in COVID-19. The assay was immunoSEQ multiplex PCR, and TCRdb's table has in-frame clones only and misses some. The sample records roughly 250,000 clones, 84% being singletons. Sample: peripheral blood. The receptor set was obtained from a woman aged 40 to 55 who had recovered from COVID-19. Each CDR3 is given with its conserved first and last residue.

>TRBV4-2|TRBJ1-2|14
CASSQAEGPYGYTF
>TRBV7-3|TRBJ2-1|17
CASSLRPRLGTGDEQFF
>TRBV2|TRBJ2-7|14
CASSDRDRVYEQYF
>TRBV3-1/TRBV3-2|TRBJ2-7|13
CASSHQGTDEQYF
>TRBV6-5|TRBJ2-7|13
CASSYRDRAEQYF
>TRBV12-3/TRBV12-4|TRBJ2-3|13
CASTPSGTDTQYF
>TRBV5-1|TRBJ1-1|14
CASSFAPGQGGTFF
>TRBV2|TRBJ1-1|23
CASSDPRARAGVDLTSSNTEAFF
>TRBV12-3/TRBV12-4|TRBJ1-1|12
CASSLLYTEAFF
>TRBV18|TRBJ1-5|15
CASSPTDSRNQPQHF
>TRBV5-1|TRBJ2-7|16
CASSPRGAGPSYEQYF
>TRBV5-1|TRBJ1-1|11
CASTGDTEAFF
>TRBV12-3/TRBV12-4|TRBJ2-5|13
CASSTVNQETQYF
>TRBV5-1|TRBJ2-5|18
CASSHGDTSRTRSETQYF
>TRBV28|TRBJ2-7|14
CASSFQGALGEQYF
>TRBV5-1|TRBJ2-2|17
CASSLARRQGRNGELFF